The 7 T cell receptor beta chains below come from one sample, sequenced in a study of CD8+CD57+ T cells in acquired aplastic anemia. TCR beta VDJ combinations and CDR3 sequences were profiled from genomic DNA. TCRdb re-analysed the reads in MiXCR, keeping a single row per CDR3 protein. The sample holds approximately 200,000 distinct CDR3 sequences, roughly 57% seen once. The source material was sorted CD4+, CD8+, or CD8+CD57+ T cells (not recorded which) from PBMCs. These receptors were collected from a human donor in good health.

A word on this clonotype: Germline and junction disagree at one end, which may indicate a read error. The CDR3 nucleotides are TGTGCCAGCAGTGCCCCTAGGACAGGGGGTTACGGGCAGTACTTC. Encoded protein: CASSAPRTGGYGQYF. The V gene is TRBV12-3 or TRBV12-4, the J gene TRBJ2-7, with 10 positions matching TRBD1. The CDR3 sequence is 15 residues long.

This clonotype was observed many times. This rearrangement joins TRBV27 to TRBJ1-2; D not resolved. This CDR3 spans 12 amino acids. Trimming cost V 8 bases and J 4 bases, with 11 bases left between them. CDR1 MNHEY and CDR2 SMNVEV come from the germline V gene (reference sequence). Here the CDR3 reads CASYSYSYGYTF. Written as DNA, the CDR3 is TGTGCCAGCTACTCATACAGCTATGGCTACACCTTC.

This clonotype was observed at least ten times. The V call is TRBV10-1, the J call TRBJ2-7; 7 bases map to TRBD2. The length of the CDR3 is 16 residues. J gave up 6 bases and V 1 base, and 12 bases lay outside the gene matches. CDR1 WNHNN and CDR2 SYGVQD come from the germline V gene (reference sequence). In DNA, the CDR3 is TGCGCCAGCAGTGAGTACGATGCGGGAGTTGCGGTCGAGCAGTACTTC. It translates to CASSEYDAGVAVEQYF.

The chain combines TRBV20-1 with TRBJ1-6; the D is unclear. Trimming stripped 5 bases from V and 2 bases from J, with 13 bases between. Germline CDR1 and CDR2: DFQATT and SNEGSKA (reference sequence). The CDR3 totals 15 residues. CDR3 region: CSAPLDRAYNSPLHF. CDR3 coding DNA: TGCAGTGCTCCACTCGATAGGGCCTATAATTCACCCCTCCACTTT.

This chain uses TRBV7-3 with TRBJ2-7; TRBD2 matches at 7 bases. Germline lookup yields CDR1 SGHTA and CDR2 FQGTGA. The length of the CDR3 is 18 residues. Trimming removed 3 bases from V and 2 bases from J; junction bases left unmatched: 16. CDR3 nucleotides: TGTGCCAGCAGCTTCCCCTACCTAGAGCGGGAAATCCCCTACGAGCAGTACTTC. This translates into CASSFPYLEREIPYEQYF.

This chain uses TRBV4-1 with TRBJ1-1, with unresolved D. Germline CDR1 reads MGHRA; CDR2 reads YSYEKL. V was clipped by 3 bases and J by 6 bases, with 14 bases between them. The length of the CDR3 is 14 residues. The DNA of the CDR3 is TGCGCCAGCAGCCATCTAGCGGGATTCTCTGAAGCTTTCTTT. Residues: CASSHLAGFSEAFF.

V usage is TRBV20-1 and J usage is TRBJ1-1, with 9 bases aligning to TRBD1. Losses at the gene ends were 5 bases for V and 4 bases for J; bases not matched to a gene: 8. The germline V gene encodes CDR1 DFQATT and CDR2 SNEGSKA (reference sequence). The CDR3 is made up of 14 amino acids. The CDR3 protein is CSAVNRGRVTEAFF. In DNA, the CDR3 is TGCAGTGCTGTGAACAGGGGGCGGGTCACTGAAGCTTTCTTT.